The T cell receptor beta chain under discussion was sequenced for a study of post-analysis software for immune sequencing data. Prepared libraries of TCR beta cDNA carried unique molecular identifiers. TCRdb passed the PCR reads through MiXCR, listing each CDR3 protein once. The sample comprises 150,000 to 200,000 distinct CDR3 sequences, 30% of which are singletons, and 1.5% rests with the top ten. Ten or more counts support this clonotype. Its antigen is not identified. Study findings and constraints: With TRBV5-6, TRBV5-1 and TRBV20-1 included, about five TRBV segments were more frequent in patients than in controls.

With 3 bases removed from V and 1 base from J, the gap between germline ends came to 9 bases. This CDR3 has 14 residues. This TCR was recovered from a girl between 10 and 17 years old with multiple sclerosis. The chain couples TRBV12-3 or TRBV12-4 to TRBJ1-1; a possible D gene is TRBD1 (5 bases). The sequenced sample consisted of blood. The CDR3 DNA is TGTGCCAGCAGTTTGAACCAGGGGAACACTGAAGCTTTCTTT. It encodes CASSLNQGNTEAFF.